The 5 T cell receptor beta chains presented below share a single source sample, sequenced in a study of CD8 T cells in ankylosing spondylitis. In TCRdb, the 5' RACE reads were re-called with MiXCR into one record per CDR3 protein. The table records under 250,000 distinct CDR3 sequences, about a quarter of them present only once. Sequencing was performed on blood, either unsorted or a sorted T cell fraction (not recorded which). The source is a male donor with ankylosing spondylitis or in good health (not recorded which).

This clonotype was observed a handful of times. This chain joins TRBV20-1 and TRBJ2-7; D perhaps matches TRBD1 (6 bases). This CDR3 is built from 15 residues. CDR1 DFQATT and CDR2 SNEGSKA come from the germline V gene (reference sequence). Deletions cut 3 bases from V and 0 bases from J, with 15 bases between. The CDR3 here is CSASSGHTSSYEQYF. As DNA, the CDR3 is TGCAGTGCTAGCTCGGGACACACGAGCTCCTACGAGCAGTACTTC.

The chain couples TRBV9 to TRBJ2-7, with D perhaps matching TRBD2 (6 bases). The germline V gene encodes CDR1 SGDLS and CDR2 YYNGEE. V was trimmed by 6 bases and J by 7 bases, leaving 17 bases between them. The CDR3 spans 13 residues. The CDR3: CASTSAGLGEQYF. CDR3 coding DNA: TGTGCCAGCACCTCTGCGGGGTTGGGGGAGCAGTACTTC.

This clonotype was seen at least ten times. This chain's CDR3 is CASNYQGPYEQYF. CDR3 nucleotide sequence: TGTGCCAGCAATTATCAGGGGCCCTACGAGCAGTACTTC. The rearrangement uses TRBV2 and TRBJ2-7; TRBD1 might be the D (6 bases). This CDR3 has 13 residues. Germline V gene data show CDR1 as SNHLY and CDR2 as FYNNEI. The V end lost 7 bases, the J end lost 2 bases, and 12 bases lay between the germline ends.

The gene calls are TRBV12-3 or TRBV12-4 and TRBJ2-7; 7 nucleotides match TRBD2. The CDR3 extends over 14 amino acids. V trimming: 3 bases; J trimming: 1 base; junction bases outside the gene matches: 3. CDR3 nucleotide sequence: TGTGCCAGCAGTTTTGAGCGGGGTTCCTACGAGCAGTACTTC. Amino acids: CASSFERGSYEQYF.

The count of this clonotype is one. V gene TRBV12-3 or TRBV12-4 combines with J gene TRBJ2-1, with 11 bases that match TRBD2. The CDR3 has 16 residues. The trim removed 5 bases at V and 1 base at J, leaving 4 bases unmatched. For the CDR3, the DNA is TGTGCCAGCAGTCGTCTAGCGGGAGGTTCCTACAATGAGCAGTTCTTC. Translating gives CASSRLAGGSYNEQFF.